The clone carrying this T cell receptor beta chain has ten or more counts. Its antigen remains unidentified. The data originate from a study of TIL therapy for anti-PD-1-resistant metastatic lung cancer. About the study: A few tumors were EGFR-mutant and two were ALK-rearranged. The study's findings and limits: The cohort had more treatment-naive, never-smoker and oncogene-addicted patients than typical.

Sequencing used immunoSEQ v3. Sequencing depth was about 2 million read pairs for survey level, 5-6 million for deep. Assay: immunoSEQ multiplex PCR; the TCRdb copy retains only in-frame clones and omits some. Among about 50,000 clones listed, 79% were seen once. CDR1 is LNHNV and CDR2 is YYDKDF in the germline V gene (reference sequence). The CDR3 loop spans 14 amino acids. V shed 0 bases and J shed 9 bases, with 12 bases lying between them. Sample time point: pre-treatment sample, taken before nivolumab and TIL therapy. Enrollment ran from 2017 to early 2020. The receptor was isolated from a woman aged 30 to 85 with non-small cell lung cancer. The chain is built from TRBV15 and TRBJ1-5; D is perhaps TRBD1 (5 bases). The material was blood, obtained at baseline. This CDR3 reads CATSRESGPVPQHF. The CDR3 coding sequence is TGTGCCACCAGCAGAGAATCAGGGCCCGTGCCCCAGCATTTT. Using reference TRBV15 and TRBJ1-5 for the parts outside the CDR3, the full variable domain is DAMVIQNPRYQVTQFGKPVTLSCSQTLNHNVMYWYQQKSSQAPKLLFHYYDKDFNNEADTPDNFQSRRPNTSFCFLDIRSPGLGDTAMYLCATSRESGPVPQHFGDGTRLSIL.